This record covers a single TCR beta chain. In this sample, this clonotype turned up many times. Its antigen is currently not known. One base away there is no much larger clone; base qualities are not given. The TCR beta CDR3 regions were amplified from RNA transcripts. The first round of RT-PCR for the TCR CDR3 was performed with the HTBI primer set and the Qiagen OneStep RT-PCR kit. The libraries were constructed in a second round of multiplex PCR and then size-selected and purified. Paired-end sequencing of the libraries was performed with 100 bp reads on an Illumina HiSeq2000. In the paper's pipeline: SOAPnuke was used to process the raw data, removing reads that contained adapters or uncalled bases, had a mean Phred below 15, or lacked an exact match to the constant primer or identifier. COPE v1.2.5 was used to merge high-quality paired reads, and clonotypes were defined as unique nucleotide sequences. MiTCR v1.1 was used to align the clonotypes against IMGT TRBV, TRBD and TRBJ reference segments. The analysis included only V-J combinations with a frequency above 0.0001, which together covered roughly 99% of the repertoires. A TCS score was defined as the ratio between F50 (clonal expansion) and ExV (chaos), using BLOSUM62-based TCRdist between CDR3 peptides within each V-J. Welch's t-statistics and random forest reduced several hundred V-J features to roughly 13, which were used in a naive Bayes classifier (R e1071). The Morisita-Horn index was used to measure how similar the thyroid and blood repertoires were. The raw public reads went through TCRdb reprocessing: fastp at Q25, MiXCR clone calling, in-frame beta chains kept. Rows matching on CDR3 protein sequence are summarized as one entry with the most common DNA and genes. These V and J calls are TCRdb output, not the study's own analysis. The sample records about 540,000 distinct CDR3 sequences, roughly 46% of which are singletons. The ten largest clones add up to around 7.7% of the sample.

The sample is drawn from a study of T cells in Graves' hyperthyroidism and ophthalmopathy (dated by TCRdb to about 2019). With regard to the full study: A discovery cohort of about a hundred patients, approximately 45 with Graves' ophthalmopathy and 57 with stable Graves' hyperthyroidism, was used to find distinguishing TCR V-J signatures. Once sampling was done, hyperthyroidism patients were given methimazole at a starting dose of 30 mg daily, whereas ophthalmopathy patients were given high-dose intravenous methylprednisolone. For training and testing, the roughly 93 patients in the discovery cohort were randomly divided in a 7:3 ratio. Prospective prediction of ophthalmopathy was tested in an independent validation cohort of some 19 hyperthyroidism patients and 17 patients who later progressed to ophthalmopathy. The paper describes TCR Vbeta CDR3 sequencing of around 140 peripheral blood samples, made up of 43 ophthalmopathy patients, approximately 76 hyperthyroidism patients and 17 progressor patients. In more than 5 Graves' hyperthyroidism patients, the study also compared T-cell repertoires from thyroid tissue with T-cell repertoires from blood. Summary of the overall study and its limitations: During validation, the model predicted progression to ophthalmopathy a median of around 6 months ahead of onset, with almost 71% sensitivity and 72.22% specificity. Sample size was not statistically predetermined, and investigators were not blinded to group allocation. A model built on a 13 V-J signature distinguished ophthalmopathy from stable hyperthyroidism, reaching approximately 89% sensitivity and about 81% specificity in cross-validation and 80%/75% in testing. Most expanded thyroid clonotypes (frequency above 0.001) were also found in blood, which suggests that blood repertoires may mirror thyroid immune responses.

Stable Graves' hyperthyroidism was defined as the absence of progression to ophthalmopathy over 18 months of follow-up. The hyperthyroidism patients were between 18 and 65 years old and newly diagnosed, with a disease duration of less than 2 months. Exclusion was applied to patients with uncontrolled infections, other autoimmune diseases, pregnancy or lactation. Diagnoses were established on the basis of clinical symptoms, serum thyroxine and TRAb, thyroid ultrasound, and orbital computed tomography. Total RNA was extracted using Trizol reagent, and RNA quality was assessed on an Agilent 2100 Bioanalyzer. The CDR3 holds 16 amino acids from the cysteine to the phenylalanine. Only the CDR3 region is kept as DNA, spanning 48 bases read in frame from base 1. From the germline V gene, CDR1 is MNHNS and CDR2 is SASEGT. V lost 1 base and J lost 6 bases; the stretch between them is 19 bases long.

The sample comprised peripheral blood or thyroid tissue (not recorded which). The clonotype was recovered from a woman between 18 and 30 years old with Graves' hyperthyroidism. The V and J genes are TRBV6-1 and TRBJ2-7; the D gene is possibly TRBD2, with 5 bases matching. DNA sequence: TGTGCCAGCAGTGAAGGGGAGAGCTCCTTTTTCCGCGAGCAGTACTTC. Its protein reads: CASSEGESSFFREQYF.